Described below is a single T cell receptor beta chain sequence and its context. These data belong to a study of cytomegalovirus exposure and HLA in healthy donors. Study-wide background: There were 75 million to 95 million unique TCRs (from HLA-typed donors) in an early data release. Genotyping of under 500 donors showed that around 85% belonged to the Caucasian-associated ancestry cluster.

V trimming: 4 bases; J trimming: 4 bases; junction bases outside the gene matches: 13. The germline V gene encodes CDR1 SGHKS and CDR2 YYEKEE (reference sequence). This CDR3 comprises 16 residues. The PCR made use of 60 Vbeta and 13 Jbeta primers. Libraries were prepared by immunoSEQ multiplex PCR; TCRdb keeps only in-frame clonotypes and omits some of them. The table records roughly 170,000 clones, approximately 88% of them present only once. The sequence was obtained from a man aged 30 to 39 in good health and CMV-seronegative. The sample comprised PBMCs. The chain couples TRBV5-5 to TRBJ2-5, with 7 bases lining up with TRBD1. The CDR3 DNA is TGTGCCAGCAGCAGTCTCGGACAGGCGGTGGGAGAGACCCAGTACTTC. As protein: CASSSLGQAVGETQYF.